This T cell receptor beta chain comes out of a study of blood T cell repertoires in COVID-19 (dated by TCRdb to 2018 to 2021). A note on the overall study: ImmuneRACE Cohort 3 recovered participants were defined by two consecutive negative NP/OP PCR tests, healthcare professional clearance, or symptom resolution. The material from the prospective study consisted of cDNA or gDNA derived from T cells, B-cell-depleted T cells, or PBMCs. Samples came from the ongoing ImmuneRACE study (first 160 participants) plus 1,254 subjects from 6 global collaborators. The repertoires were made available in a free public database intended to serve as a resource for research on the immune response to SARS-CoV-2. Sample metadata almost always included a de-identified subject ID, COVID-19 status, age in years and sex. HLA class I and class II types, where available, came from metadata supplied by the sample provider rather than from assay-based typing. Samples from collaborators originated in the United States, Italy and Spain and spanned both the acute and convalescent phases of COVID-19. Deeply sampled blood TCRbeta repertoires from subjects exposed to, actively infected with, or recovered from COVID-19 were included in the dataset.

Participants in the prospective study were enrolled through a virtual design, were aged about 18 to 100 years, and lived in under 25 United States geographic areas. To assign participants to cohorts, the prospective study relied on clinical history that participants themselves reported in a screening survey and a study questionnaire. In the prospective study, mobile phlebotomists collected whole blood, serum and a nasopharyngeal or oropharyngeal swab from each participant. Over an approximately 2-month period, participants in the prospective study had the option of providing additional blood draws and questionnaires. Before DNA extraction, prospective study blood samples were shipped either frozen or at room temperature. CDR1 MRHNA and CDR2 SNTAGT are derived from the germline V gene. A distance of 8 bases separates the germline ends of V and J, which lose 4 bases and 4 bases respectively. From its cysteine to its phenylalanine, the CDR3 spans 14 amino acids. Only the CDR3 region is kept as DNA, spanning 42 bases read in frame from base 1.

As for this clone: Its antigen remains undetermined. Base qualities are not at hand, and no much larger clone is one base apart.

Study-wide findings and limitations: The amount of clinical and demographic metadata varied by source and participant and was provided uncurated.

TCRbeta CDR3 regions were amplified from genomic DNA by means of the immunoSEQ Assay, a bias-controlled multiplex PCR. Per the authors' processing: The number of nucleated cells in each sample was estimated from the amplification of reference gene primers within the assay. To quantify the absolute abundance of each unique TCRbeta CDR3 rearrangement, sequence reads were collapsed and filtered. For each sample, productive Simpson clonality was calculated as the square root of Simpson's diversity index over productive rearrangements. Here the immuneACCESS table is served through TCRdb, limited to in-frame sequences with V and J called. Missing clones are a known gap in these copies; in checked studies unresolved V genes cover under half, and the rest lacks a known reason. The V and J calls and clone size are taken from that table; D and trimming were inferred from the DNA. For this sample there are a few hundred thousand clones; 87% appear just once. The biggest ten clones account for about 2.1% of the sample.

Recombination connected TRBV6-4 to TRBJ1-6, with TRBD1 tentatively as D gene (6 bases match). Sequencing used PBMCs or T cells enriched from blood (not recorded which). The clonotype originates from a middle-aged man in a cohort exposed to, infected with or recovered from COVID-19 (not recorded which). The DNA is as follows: TGTGCCAGCAGTGCAGGGGTTTATAATTCACCCCTCCACTTT. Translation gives CASSAGVYNSPLHF.